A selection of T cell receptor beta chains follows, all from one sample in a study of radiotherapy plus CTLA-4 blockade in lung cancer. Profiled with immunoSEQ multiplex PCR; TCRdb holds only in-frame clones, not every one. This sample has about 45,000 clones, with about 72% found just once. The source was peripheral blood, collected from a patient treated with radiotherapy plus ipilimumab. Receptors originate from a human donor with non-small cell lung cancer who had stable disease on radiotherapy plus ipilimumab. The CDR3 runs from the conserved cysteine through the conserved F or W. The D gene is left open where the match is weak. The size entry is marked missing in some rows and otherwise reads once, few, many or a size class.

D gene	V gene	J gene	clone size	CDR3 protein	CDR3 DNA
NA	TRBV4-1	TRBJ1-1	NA	CASSPLGRSWTEAFF	TGCGCCAGCAGCCCCCTTGGAAGGTCTTGGACTGAAGCTTTCTTT
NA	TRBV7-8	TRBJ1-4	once	CASSSRRSTTNEKLFF	TGTGCCAGCAGCTCCCGTAGAAGTACAACTAATGAAAAACTGTTTTTT
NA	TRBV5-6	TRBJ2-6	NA	CASSWGSSGANVLTF	TGTGCCAGCAGCTGGGGGAGCTCTGGGGCCAACGTCCTGACTTTC
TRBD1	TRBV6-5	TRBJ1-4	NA	CASSLSGQGVGKLFF	TGTGCCAGCAGCCTCTCCGGGCAGGGGGTCGGAAAACTGTTTTTT
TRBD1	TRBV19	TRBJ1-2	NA	CASSPTGERGYTF	TGTGCCAGTAGCCCTACAGGGGAGAGAGGCTACACCTTC
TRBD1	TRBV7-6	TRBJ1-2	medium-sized	CASGVGTAYGYTF	TGTGCCAGCGGGGTTGGGACAGCCTATGGCTACACCTTC
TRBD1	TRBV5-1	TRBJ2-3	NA	CASSKPGQAFTDTQYF	TGCGCCAGCAGCAAACCGGGACAGGCCTTCACAGATACGCAGTATTTT
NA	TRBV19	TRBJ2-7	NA	CASSREVSSYEQYF	TGTGCCAGTAGTAGGGAAGTCAGCTCCTACGAGCAGTACTTC
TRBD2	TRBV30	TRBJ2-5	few	CAWSVSGGSQETQYF	TGTGCCTGGAGTGTGAGCGGGGGGAGCCAAGAGACCCAGTACTTC
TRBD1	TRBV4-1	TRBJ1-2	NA	CASSLNRGGGYGYTF	TGCGCCAGCAGTCTTAACAGGGGAGGAGGCTATGGCTACACCTTC
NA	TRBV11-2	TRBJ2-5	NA	CASSLGTYAETQYF	TGTGCCAGCAGCTTAGGGACTTACGCGGAGACCCAGTACTTC
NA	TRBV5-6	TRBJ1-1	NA	CASSLFGSSTEAFF	TGTGCCAGCAGCTTGTTTGGGAGTAGCACTGAAGCTTTCTTT
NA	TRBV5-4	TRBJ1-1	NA	CASSLVEGNTEAFF	TGTGCCAGCAGCTTGGTAGAGGGGAACACTGAAGCTTTCTTT
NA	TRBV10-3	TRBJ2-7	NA	CAISESGFSSYEQYF	TGTGCCATCAGTGAGTCAGGGTTTAGCTCCTACGAGCAGTACTTC
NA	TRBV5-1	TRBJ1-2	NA	CASSLDLGDGYTF	TGCGCCAGCAGCTTGGACCTAGGGGATGGCTACACCTTC
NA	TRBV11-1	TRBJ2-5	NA	CASSASGMSREETQYF	TGTGCCAGCAGCGCCTCAGGGATGAGTAGAGAGGAGACCCAGTACTTC
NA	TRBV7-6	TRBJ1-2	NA	CASSSEPGRTLYGYTF	TGTGCCAGCAGCTCAGAACCGGGACGGACTCTCTATGGCTACACCTTC
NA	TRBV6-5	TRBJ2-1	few	CASSYYEAGNEQFF	TGTGCCAGCAGTTATTACGAGGCAGGGAATGAGCAGTTCTTC
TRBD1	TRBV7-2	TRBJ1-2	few	CASSPGGTDYGYTF	TGTGCCAGCAGCCCCGGGGGGACAGACTATGGCTACACCTTC
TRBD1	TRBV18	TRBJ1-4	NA	CASSPRQGKATNEKLFF	TGTGCCAGCTCACCCCGACAGGGAAAGGCGACTAATGAAAAACTGTTTTTT
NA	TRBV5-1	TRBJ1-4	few	CASSFTGTQNEKLFF	TGCGCCAGCAGCTTCACCGGGACGCAAAATGAAAAACTGTTTTTT
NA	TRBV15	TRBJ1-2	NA	CATSRAGAGPMEDGYTF	TGTGCCACCAGCAGAGCCGGTGCGGGCCCGATGGAGGATGGCTACACCTTC
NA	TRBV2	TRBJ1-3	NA	CASSLSASGNTIYF	TGTGCCAGCAGTCTCTCGGCCTCTGGAAACACCATATATTTT
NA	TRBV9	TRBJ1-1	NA	CASSVGGRSYTEAFF	TGTGCCAGCAGCGTAGGAGGCAGAAGCTACACTGAAGCTTTCTTT
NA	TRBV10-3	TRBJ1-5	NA	CAISDSGLTSNQPQHF	TGTGCCATCAGTGACTCGGGTCTTACGAGCAATCAGCCCCAGCATTTT
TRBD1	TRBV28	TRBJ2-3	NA	CASSPGQGPTDTQYF	TGTGCCAGCAGCCCCGGACAGGGACCCACAGATACGCAGTATTTT
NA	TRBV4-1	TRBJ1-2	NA	CASSYSLPPPHLGQNYGYTF	TGCGCCAGCAGCTACAGTCTGCCCCCTCCACATCTGGGGCAGAACTATGGCTACACCTTC
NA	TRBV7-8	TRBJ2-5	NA	CASSATEAQYF	TGTGCCAGCAGCGCCACGGAGGCCCAGTACTTC
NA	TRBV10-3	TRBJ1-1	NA	CAIRTRGDSNTEAFF	TGTGCCATCAGGACCCGGGGAGACTCGAACACTGAAGCTTTCTTT
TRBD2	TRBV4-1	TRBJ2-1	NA	CASSQPSGGHSYNEQFF	TGCGCCAGCAGCCAACCTAGCGGGGGGCACTCCTACAATGAGCAGTTCTTC
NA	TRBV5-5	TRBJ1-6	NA	CASSRMNRDGGSPLHF	TGTGCCAGCAGCCGGATGAACCGGGACGGTGGTTCACCCCTCCACTTT
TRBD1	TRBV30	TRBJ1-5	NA	CAWSFRQGASQPQHF	TGTGCCTGGAGTTTTAGACAGGGGGCTAGTCAGCCCCAGCATTTT
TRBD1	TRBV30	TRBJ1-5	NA	CAWSHSPSTGQGKHQPQHF	TGTGCCTGGAGTCATTCCCCATCCACGGGACAGGGAAAACATCAGCCCCAGCATTTT
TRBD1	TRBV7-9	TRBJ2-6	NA	CASSFKWTGGAPGANVLTF	TGTGCCAGCAGCTTTAAGTGGACAGGGGGCGCCCCTGGGGCCAACGTCCTGACTTTC
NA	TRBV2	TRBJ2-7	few	CASSENPTGEQYF	TGTGCCAGCAGTGAAAACCCCACGGGCGAGCAGTACTTC
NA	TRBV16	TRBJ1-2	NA	CASSQSAILKGGYTF	TGTGCCAGCAGCCAATCGGCCATCTTAAAGGGTGGCTACACCTTC
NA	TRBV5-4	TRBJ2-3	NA	CASRRRDQGPTDTQYF	TGTGCCAGCAGGCGACGCGATCAGGGGCCCACAGATACGCAGTATTTT
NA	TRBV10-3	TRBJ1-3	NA	CAISEPGQRNTIYF	TGTGCCATCAGTGAACCGGGCCAAAGAAACACCATATATTTT
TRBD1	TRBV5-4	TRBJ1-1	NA	CASSLAGQVMNTEAFF	TGTGCCAGCAGCTTGGCGGGACAGGTTATGAACACTGAAGCTTTCTTT
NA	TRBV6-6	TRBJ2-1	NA	CASRSLRGENDNEQFF	TGTGCCAGCAGATCCCTAAGGGGGGAAAACGACAATGAGCAGTTCTTC
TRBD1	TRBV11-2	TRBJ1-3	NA	CASSLEGQATGNTIYF	TGTGCCAGCAGCTTAGAGGGACAGGCCACTGGAAACACCATATATTTT
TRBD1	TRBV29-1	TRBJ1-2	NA	CSVDGAGGTNYGYTF	TGCAGCGTTGATGGTGCAGGGGGTACTAACTATGGCTACACCTTC
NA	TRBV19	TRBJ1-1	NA	CASRPTGNTEAFF	TGTGCCAGTAGACCTACAGGAAACACTGAAGCTTTCTTT
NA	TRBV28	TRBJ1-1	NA	CASTIDTNTEAFF	TGTGCCAGCACCATTGACACGAACACTGAAGCTTTCTTT
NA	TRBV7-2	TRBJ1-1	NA	CASSLTGGVNKAFF	TGTGCCAGCAGCTTAACAGGTGGGGTGAATAAGGCTTTCTTT
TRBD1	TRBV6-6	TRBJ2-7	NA	CASTETGGSYEQYF	TGTGCCAGCACCGAGACAGGGGGATCCTACGAGCAGTACTTC
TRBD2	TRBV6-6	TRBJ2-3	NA	CASRIAGASTDTQYF	TGTGCCAGCAGAATAGCGGGGGCCAGCACAGATACGCAGTATTTT
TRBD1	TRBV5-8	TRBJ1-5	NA	CASSSRQGARRQPQHF	TGTGCCAGCAGCAGCCGACAGGGGGCTAGACGGCAGCCCCAGCATTTT
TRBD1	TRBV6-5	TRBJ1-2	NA	CASRTGYSSDYGYTF	TGTGCCAGCAGGACAGGGTACTCTTCAGACTATGGCTACACCTTC
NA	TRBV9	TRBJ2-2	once	CASSRQEGGELFF	TGTGCCAGCAGCCGCCAAGAAGGTGGGGAGCTGTTTTTT
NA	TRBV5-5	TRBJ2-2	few	CASSLKWGLNTGELFF	TGTGCCAGCAGCTTGAAATGGGGTCTAAACACCGGGGAGCTGTTTTTT
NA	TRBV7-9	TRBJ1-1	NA	CASSLKFGIIEAFF	TGTGCCAGCAGCCTCAAGTTCGGCATAATTGAAGCTTTCTTT
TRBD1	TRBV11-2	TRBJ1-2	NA	CASSSVRDRDSYGYTF	TGTGCCAGCAGCTCAGTCCGGGACAGGGACTCCTATGGCTACACCTTC